This T cell receptor beta chain emerged from a study of PD-L1 blockade in urothelial cancer. As for the study in general: Most patients, about 85% of the roughly 30, were males with bladder-origin cancer. Each blood sample yielded a median of around 130,000 T cells.

The cohort comprised individuals with locally advanced or metastatic urothelial carcinoma. The authors spiked synthetic TCR analog templates into each PCR. Generated by immunoSEQ multiplex PCR, the TCRdb table keeps only in-frame clones and is missing some. The sample consists of tens of thousands of clones, approximately 80% of them appearing once. This TCR came from a man aged 65-85 years with urothelial cancer. Sequenced here: PBMCs, sampled around atezolizumab (anti-PD-L1) treatment.

The CDR3 loop is CASSLALGLTDPSGANVLTF. The CDR3, as DNA: TGCGCCAGCAGCTTGGCCCTTGGACTCACCGATCCCTCTGGGGCCAACGTCCTGACTTTC. The rearrangement uses TRBV5-1 and TRBJ2-6, with a possible D match to TRBD2 (5 bases). Trimming shortened V by 0 bases and J by 0 bases, and 19 bases separated the two germline ends. The CDR3 is made up of 20 amino acids. CDR1 and CDR2 from the germline V gene are SGHRS and YFSETQ.